This TCR beta chain originates from a study of CD8 T cells in ankylosing spondylitis. Overall study findings and caveats: In reactive arthritis synovial fluid and blood, some motif variants had been reported before. Ankylosing spondylitis blood appeared to carry a characteristic TCR beta motif of roughly eight highly homologous variants.

CDR1 SNHLY and CDR2 FYNNEI come from the germline V gene. This CDR3 has 15 amino acids. V was clipped by 0 bases and J by 8 bases, with 13 bases between them. TCRdb itself ran the 5' RACE reads through MiXCR, one entry per CDR3 protein. The data hold some 140,000 distinct CDR3 sequences, with over 10% observed a single time. This clonotype was counted a few times. The antigen remains unidentified. This chain links TRBV2 with TRBJ1-4; D is possibly TRBD1 (5 bases). The TCR was taken from a female donor with ankylosing spondylitis or in good health (not recorded which). The sequenced sample was blood, either unsorted or a sorted T cell fraction (not recorded which). The CDR3 sequence is CASSEAPGTQEKLFF. In DNA form, the CDR3 reads TGTGCCAGCAGTGAAGCCCCTGGGACGCAAGAAAAACTGTTTTTT.